This T cell receptor beta chain was sequenced in a study of T cell repertoires in cytomegalovirus infection. Whole-study context: Evidence of both CMV infection and a matching HLA type came from public TCR beta signatures. Study-level points and caveats: Accumulated public TCR beta family frequency recognized individuals carrying CMV together with the relevant HLA. HLA-C-restricted CMV clonotypes gave the most frequent clonotype in two of eight donors.

There are many counts of this clonotype. The antigen is not known. Trimming removed 7 bases at V and 5 bases at J, with 17 bases between. Looked up from germline, CDR1 is MNHEY and CDR2 is SVGAGI. CDR3 size: 14 residues. TCRdb reprocessed the reads via MiXCR and lists one record per CDR3 protein. The sample has fewer than 550,000 distinct CDR3 sequences, about 17% seen once. Sequenced input: CD8+ T cells from PBMCs. This clonotype was obtained from a human donor in good health (CMV status not recorded). Some clones in this sample may be carry-over from other donors' samples. The genes are TRBV6-5 and TRBJ2-5; TRBD1 is a possible D gene (7 bases). CDR3 in DNA: TGTGCCAGCAATAGGGGGCCGGGGGTGGAGACCCAGTACTTC. Amino acids: CASNRGPGVETQYF.